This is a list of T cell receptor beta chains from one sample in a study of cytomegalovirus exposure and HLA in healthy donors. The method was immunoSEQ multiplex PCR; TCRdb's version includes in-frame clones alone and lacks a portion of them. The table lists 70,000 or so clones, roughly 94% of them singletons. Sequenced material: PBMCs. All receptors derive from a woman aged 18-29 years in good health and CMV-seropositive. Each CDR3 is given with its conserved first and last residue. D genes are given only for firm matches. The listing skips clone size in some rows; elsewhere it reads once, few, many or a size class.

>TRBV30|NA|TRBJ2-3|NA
CAWGPGQGTDTQYF
TGTGCCTGGGGCCCGGGCCAGGGGACAGATACGCAGTATTTT
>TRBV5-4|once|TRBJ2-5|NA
CASSFRTEEETQYF
TGTGCCAGCAGCTTCCGGACAGAGGAGGAGACCCAGTACTTC
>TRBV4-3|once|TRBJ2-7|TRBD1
CASSPGQGFEQYF
TGCGCCAGCAGCCCAGGACAGGGCTTCGAGCAGTACTTC
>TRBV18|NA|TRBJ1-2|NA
CATEDLRGGGYTF
TGTGCCACTGAGGACCTACGAGGAGGGGGCTACACCTTC
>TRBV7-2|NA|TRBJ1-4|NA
CASSPRTVPNEKLFF
TGTGCCAGCAGCCCCCGGACAGTCCCTAATGAAAAACTGTTTTTT
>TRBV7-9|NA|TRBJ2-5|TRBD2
CASSPTSGRQETQYF
TGTGCCAGCAGTCCCACGAGCGGGAGACAAGAGACCCAGTACTTC
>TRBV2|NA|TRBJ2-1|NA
CASGKGGTYNEQFF
TGTGCCAGCGGTAAGGGGGGGACTTACAATGAGCAGTTCTTC
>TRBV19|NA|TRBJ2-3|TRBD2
CASSIGTSGGAGSQYF
TGTGCCAGTAGTATAGGTACTAGCGGGGGGGCCGGGTCGCAGTATTTT
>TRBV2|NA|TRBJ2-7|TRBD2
CASSALGGSSYEQYF
TGTGCCAGCAGTGCGTTAGGCGGGAGTAGTTACGAGCAGTACTTC
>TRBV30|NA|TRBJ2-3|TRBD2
CAWTKAPLAGTTDTQYF
TGTGCCTGGACCAAAGCCCCACTAGCGGGGACCACAGATACGCAGTATTTT
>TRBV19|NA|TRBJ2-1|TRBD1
CASNKRTGADYNEQFF
TGTGCCAGTAACAAGAGGACAGGGGCCGACTACAATGAGCAGTTCTTC
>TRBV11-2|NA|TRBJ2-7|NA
CASSSPRSLNEQYF
TGTGCCAGCAGCTCCCCGCGAAGCCTGAACGAGCAGTACTTC
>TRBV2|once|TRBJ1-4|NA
CASTPEGGKLFF
TGTGCCAGCACCCCCGAGGGCGGAAAACTGTTTTTT
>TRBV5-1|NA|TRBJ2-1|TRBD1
CASSRAGGYEQFF
TGCGCCAGCAGCAGGGCAGGGGGCTATGAGCAGTTCTTC
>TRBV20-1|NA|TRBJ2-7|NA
CSANLPEGQYF
TGCAGTGCCAATCTCCCCGAGGGGCAGTACTTC
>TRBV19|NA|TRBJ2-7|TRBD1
CASSTRDRGWEQYF
TGTGCCAGTAGTACCCGGGACAGGGGTTGGGAGCAGTACTTC
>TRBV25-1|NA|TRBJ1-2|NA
CASSPGTLGYTF
TGTGCCAGCAGTCCAGGGACACTCGGCTACACCTTC
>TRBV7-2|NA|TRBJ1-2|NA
CASSLAPGGYTF
TGTGCCAGCAGCTTAGCGCCAGGAGGCTACACCTTC
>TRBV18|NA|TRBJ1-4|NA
CASSPRGSNEKLFF
TGTGCCAGCTCACCTCGAGGTAGCAATGAAAAACTGTTTTTT
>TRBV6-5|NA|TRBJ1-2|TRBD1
CASSSNTGGAGYGYTF
TGTGCCAGCAGTTCCAATACAGGGGGCGCTGGGTATGGCTACACCTTC
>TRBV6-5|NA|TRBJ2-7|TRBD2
CASSPNRAGTYEQYF
TGTGCCAGCAGTCCAAACCGAGCGGGAACCTACGAGCAGTACTTC
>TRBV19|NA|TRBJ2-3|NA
CASTESGGLTDTQYF
TGTGCCAGTACCGAATCAGGGGGACTCACAGATACGCAGTATTTT
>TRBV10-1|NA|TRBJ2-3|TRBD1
CASSESGTGDSWTQYF
TGCGCCAGCAGTGAGTCCGGGACAGGGGACTCCTGGACGCAGTATTTT
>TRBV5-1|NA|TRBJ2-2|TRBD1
CASRDQGDGELFF
TGCGCCAGCAGAGACCAGGGGGACGGGGAGCTGTTTTTT
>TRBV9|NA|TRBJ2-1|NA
CASSVELAPYNEQFF
TGTGCCAGCAGCGTAGAACTAGCCCCGTACAATGAGCAGTTCTTC
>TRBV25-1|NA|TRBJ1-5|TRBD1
CASSGQGNQPQHF
TGTGCCAGCAGTGGACAGGGGAATCAGCCCCAGCATTTT
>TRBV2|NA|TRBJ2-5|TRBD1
CAGDRALEETQYF
TGTGCCGGAGACAGGGCCTTGGAAGAGACCCAGTACTTC
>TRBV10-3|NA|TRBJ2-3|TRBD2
CAISVGTSGGDTQYF
TGTGCCATCAGTGTGGGGACTAGCGGGGGGGATACGCAGTATTTT
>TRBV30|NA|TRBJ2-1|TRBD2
CAWNLPGGSEFF
TGTGCCTGGAATCTACCGGGAGGTTCTGAGTTCTTC
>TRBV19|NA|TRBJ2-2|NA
CASSVDTVSNTGELFF
TGTGCCAGTAGTGTGGACACAGTTTCGAACACCGGGGAGCTGTTTTTT
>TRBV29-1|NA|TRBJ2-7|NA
CSVELAGKNYEQYF
TGCAGCGTTGAACTGGCGGGTAAGAACTACGAGCAGTACTTC
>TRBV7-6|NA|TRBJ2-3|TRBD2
CASSLVAGGTDTQYF
TGTGCCAGCAGCTTGGTAGCGGGAGGCACAGATACGCAGTATTTT
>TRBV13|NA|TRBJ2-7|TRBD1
CASSLLGVGTGGTIVSEQYF
TGTGCCAGCAGCTTACTGGGAGTTGGGACAGGGGGTACTATAGTTTCCGAGCAGTACTTC
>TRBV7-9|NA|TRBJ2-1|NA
CASSHGGQSTYNEQFF
TGTGCCAGCAGCCATGGAGGACAGTCTACCTACAATGAGCAGTTCTTC
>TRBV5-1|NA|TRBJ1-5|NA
CASSLGGSNQPQHF
TGCGCCAGCAGCTTGGGCGGTAGCAATCAGCCCCAGCATTTT
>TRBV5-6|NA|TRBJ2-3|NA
CASSLLAPDTQYF
TGTGCCAGCAGCTTACTCGCCCCAGATACGCAGTATTTT
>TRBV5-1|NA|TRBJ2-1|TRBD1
CASSSGTGAHNEQFF
TGCGCCAGCAGCTCCGGGACAGGGGCCCACAATGAGCAGTTCTTC
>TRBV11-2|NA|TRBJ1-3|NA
CASSLPQGSSGNTIYF
TGTGCCAGCAGCTTACCCCAGGGGAGTTCTGGAAACACCATATATTTT
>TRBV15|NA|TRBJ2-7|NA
CATSKGDYTYEQYF
TGTGCCACCAGCAAGGGGGACTACACCTACGAGCAGTACTTC
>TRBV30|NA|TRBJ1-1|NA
CAWSPGGTEAFF
TGTGCCTGGAGTCCGGGGGGCACTGAAGCTTTCTTT
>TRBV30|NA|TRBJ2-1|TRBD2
CAWIRPGGANNEQFF
TGTGCCTGGATACGGCCCGGGGGGGCCAACAATGAGCAGTTCTTC
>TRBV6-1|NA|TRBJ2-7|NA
CASSVFGEQDEQYF
TGTGCCAGCAGTGTTTTCGGGGAGCAGGACGAGCAGTACTTC
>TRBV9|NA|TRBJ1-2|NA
CASSVETDPYGYTF
TGTGCCAGCAGCGTCGAGACAGACCCCTATGGCTACACCTTC
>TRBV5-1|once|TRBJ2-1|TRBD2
CASSYITSGSQNEQFF
TGCGCCAGCAGCTACATTACTAGCGGTTCGCAGAATGAGCAGTTCTTC
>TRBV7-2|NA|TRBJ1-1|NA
CASSFHGQTTEAFF
TGTGCCAGCAGCTTTCACGGACAGACCACTGAAGCTTTCTTT